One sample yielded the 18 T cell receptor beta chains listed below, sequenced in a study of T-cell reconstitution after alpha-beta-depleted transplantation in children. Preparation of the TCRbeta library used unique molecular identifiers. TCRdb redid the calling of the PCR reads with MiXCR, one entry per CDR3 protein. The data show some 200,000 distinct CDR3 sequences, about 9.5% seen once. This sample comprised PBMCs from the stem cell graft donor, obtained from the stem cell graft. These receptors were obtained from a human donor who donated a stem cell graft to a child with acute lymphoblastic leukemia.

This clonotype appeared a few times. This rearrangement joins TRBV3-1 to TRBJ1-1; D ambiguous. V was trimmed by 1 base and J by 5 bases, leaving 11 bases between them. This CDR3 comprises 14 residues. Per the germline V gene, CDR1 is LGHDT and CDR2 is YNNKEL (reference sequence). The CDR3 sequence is CASSQVIGGTEAFF. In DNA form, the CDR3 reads TGTGCCAGCAGCCAAGTCATCGGCGGGACTGAAGCTTTCTTT.

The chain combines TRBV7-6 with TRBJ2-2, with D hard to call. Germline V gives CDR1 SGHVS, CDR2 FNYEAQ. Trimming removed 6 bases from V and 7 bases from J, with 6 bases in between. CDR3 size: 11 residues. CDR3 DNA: TGTGCCAGCAGGATCAGCGGGGAGCTGTTTTTT. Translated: CASRISGELFF.

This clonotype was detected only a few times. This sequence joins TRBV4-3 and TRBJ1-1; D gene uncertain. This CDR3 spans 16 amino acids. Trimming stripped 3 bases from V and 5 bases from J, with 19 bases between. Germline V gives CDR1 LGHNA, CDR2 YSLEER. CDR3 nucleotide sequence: TGCGCCAGCAGCCAGGATACCGCCGGGGTCAATACTGAAGCTTTCTTT. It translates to CASSQDTAGVNTEAFF.

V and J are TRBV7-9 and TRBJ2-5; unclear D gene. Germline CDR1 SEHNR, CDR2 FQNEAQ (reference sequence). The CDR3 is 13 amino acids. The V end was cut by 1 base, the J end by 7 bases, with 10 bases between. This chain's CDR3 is CASSLGSPGTQYF. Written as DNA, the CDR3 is TGTGCCAGCAGCTTAGGAAGCCCGGGGACCCAGTACTTC.

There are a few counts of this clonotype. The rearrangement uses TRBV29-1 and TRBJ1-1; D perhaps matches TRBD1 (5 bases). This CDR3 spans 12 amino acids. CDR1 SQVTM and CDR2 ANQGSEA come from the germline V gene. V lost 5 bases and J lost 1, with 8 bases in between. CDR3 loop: CSVTGGNTEAFF. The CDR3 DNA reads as TGCAGCGTTACTGGGGGGAACACTGAAGCTTTCTTT.

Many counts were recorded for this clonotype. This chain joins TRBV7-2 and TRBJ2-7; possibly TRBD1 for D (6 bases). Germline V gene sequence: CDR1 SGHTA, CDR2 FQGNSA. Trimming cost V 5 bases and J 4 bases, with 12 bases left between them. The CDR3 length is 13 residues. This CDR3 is CASSIQGQYEQYF. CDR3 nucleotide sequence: TGTGCCAGCAGCATCCAGGGGCAGTACGAGCAGTACTTC.

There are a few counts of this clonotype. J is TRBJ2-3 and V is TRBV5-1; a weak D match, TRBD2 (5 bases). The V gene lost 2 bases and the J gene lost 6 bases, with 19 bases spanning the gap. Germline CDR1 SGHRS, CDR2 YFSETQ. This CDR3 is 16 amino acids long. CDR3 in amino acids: CASSFAGDPGSDTQYF. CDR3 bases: TGCGCCAGCAGCTTCGCGGGCGACCCGGGATCGGATACGCAGTATTTT.

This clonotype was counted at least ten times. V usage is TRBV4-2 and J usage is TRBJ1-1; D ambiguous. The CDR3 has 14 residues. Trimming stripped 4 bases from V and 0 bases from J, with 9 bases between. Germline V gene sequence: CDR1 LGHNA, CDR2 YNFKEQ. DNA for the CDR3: TGTGCCAGCAGCCCATCTCTCATGAACACTGAAGCTTTCTTT. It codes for CASSPSLMNTEAFF.

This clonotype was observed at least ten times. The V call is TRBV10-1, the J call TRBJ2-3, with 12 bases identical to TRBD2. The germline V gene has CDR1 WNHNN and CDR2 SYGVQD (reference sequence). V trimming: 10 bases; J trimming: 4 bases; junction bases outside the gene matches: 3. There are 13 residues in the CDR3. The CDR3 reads CATSGGAPDTQYF. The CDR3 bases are TGCGCCACTAGCGGGGGGGCCCCAGATACGCAGTATTTT.

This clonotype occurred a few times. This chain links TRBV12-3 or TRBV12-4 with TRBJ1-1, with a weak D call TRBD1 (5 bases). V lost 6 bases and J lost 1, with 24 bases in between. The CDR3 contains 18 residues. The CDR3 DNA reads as TGTGCCAGCAGCCCATGGCTTTTAGGGGTACTGAGGAACACTGAAGCTTTCTTT. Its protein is CASSPWLLGVLRNTEAFF.

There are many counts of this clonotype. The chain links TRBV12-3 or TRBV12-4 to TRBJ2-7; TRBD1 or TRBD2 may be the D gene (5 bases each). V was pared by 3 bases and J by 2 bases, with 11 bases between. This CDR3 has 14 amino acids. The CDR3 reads CASSFGTETYEQYF. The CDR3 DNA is TGTGCCAGCAGTTTCGGGACGGAAACCTACGAGCAGTACTTC.

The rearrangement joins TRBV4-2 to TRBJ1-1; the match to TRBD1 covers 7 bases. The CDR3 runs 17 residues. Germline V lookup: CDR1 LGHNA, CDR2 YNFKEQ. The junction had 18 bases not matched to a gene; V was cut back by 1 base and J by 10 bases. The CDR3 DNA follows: TGTGCCAGCAGCCAAGCCCCCTTCCAGGGGGATCCCAACCCAGCTTTCTTT. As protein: CASSQAPFQGDPNPAFF.

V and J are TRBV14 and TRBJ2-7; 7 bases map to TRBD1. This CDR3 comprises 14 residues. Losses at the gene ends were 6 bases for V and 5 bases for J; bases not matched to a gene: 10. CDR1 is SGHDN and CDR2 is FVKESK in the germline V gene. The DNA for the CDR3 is TGTGCCAGCAGTCACGACAGGGTCCTTGACGAGCAGTACTTC. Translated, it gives CASSHDRVLDEQYF.

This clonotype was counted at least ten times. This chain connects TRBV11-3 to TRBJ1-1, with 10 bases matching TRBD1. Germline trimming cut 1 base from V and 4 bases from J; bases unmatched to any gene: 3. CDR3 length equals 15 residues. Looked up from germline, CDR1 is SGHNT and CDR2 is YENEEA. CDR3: CASSLGGTGATEAFF. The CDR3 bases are TGTGCCAGCAGCTTAGGGGGGACAGGGGCCACTGAAGCTTTCTTT.

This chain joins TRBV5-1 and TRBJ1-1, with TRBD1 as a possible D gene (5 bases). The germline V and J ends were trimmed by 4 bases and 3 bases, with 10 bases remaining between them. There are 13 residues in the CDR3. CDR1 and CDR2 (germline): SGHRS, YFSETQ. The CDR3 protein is CASSADTDTEAFF. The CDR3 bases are TGCGCCAGCAGCGCGGACACGGACACTGAAGCTTTCTTT.

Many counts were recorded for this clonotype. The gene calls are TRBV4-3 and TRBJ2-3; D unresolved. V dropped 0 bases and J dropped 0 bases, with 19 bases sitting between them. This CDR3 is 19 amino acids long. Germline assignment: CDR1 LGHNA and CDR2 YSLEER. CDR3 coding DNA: TGCGCCAGCAGCCAAGATTACGGTCGCGCGTCTACTAGCACAGATACGCAGTATTTT. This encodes CASSQDYGRASTSTDTQYF.

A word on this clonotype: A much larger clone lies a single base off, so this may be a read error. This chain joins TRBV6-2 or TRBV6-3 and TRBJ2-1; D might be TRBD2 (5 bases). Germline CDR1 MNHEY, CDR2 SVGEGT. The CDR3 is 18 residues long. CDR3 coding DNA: TGTGCCAGCAGTTACCGCCCCCCCGCCTTTCGGGGAAGGAATGAGCCGTTCTTC. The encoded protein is CASSYRPPAFRGRNEPFF.

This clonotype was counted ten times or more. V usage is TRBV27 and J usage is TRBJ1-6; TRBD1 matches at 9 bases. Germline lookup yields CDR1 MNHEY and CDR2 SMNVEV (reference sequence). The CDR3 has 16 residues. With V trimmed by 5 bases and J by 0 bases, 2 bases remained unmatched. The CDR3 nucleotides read TGTGCCAGCAGTCCGACAGGGGGCTCCTATAATTCACCCCTCCACTTT. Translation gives CASSPTGGSYNSPLHF.